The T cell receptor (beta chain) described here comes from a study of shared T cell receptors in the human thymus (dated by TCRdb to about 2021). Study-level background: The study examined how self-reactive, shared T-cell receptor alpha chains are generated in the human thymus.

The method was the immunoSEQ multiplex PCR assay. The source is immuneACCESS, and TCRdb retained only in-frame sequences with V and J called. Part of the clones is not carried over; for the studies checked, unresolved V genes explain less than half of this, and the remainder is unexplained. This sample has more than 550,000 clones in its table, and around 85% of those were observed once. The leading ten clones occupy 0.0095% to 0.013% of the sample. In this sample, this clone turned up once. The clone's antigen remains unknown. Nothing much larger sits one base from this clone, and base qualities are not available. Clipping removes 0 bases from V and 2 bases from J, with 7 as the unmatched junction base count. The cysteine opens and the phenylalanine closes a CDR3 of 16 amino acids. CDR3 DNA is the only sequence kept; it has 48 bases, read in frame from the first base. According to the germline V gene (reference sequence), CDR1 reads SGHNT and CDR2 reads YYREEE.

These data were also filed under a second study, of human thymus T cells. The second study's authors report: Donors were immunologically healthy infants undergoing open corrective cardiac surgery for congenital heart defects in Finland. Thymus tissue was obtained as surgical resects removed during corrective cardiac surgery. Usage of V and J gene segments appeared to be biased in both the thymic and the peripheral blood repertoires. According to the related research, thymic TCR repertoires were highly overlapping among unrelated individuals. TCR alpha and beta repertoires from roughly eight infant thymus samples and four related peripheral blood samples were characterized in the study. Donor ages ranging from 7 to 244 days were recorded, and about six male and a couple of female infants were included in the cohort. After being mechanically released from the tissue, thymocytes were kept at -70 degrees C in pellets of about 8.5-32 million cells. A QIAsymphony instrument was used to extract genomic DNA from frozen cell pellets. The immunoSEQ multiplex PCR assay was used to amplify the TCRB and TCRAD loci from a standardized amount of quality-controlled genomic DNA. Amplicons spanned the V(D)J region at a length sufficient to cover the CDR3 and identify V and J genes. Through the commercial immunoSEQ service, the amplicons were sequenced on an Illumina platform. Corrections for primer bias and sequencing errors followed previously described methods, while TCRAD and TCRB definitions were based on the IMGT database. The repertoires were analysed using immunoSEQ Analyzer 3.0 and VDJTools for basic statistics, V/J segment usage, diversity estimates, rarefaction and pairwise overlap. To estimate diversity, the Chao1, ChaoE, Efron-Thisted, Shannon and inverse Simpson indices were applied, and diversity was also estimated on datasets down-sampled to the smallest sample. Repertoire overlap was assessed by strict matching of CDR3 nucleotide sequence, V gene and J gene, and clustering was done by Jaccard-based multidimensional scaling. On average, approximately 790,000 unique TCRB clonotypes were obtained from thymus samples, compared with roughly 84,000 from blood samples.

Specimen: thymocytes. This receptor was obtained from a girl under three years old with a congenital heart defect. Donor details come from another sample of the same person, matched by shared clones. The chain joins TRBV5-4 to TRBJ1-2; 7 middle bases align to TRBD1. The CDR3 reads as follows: CASSLGHRGYNYGYTF. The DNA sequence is TGTGCCAGCAGCTTGGGGCACAGGGGCTACAACTATGGCTACACCTTC.